The T cell receptor beta chain under discussion was sequenced for a study of T-cell memory formation after mild COVID-19. On the study more broadly: Largely, the TCR clusters proved donor specific. Findings of the study overall: Whether day 37 second-wave clones are SARS-CoV-2-specific was not confirmed. Clones contracting day 15 to 85 were balanced CD4/CD8; later expanders leaned CD4+.

Libraries for TCRalpha and TCRbeta carried sample barcodes and unique molecular identifiers via 5'RACE. TCRdb passed the 5' RACE reads through MiXCR, listing each CDR3 protein once. The table lists 300,000 to 400,000 distinct CDR3 sequences, 12% to 15% of them singletons. Germline CDR1 reads MNHEY; CDR2 reads SMNVEV (reference sequence). The CDR3 is made up of 14 amino acids. J lost 5 bases, V lost 5 bases, and 9 bases had no gene match. There are a few counts of this clonotype. The antigen is unknown. The sequence derives from a man aged 18-30 years who had mild COVID-19 (a few samples of this study predate the infection). Cell type and time point are not known. What was sequenced was PBMCs or a T cell subset sorted from them (not recorded which). The genes are TRBV27 and TRBJ2-7; TRBD1 matches at 7 bases. CDR3 coding DNA: TGTGCCAGCAGTCCTTACAGGGGTGGCCACGAGCAGTACGTC. Translated, it gives CASSPYRGGHEQYV.